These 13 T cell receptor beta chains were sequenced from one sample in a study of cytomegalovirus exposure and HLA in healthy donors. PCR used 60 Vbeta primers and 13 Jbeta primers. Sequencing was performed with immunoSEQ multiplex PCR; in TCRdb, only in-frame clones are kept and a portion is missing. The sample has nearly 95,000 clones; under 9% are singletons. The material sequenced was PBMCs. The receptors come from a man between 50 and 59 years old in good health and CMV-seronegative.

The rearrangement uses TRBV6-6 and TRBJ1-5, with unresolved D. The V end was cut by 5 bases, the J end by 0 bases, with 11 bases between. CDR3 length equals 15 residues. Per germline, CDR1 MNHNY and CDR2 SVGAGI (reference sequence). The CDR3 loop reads CASSPREYSNQPQHF. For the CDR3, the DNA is TGTGCCAGCAGTCCCCGGGAGTATAGCAATCAGCCCCAGCATTTT.

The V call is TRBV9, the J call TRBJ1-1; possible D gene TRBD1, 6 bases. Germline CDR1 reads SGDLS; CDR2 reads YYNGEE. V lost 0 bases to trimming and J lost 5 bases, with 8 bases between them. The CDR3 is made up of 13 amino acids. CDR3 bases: TGTGCCAGCAGCGTAGGGCAGGGGACTGAAGCTTTCTTT. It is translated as CASSVGQGTEAFF.

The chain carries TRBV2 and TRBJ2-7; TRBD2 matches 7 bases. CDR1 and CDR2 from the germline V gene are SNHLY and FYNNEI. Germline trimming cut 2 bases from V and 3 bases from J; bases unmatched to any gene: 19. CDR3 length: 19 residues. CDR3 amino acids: CASSERTPTTKGLFYEQYF. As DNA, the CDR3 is TGTGCCAGCAGTGAACGAACGCCCACGACTAAGGGACTATTCTACGAGCAGTACTTC.

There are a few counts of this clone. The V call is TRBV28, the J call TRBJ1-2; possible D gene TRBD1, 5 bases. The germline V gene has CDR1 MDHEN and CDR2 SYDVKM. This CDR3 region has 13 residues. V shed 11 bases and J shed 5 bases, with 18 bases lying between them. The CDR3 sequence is CAGSSGVKYGYTF. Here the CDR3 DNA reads TGTGCCGGGTCGTCGGGGGTAAAATATGGCTACACCTTC.

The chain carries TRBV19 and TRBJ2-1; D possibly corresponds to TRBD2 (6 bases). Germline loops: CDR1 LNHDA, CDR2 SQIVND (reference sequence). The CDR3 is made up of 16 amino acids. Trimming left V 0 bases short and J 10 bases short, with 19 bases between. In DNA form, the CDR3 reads TGTGCCAGTAGTATAGAGCGGGGTGTACGGCCCCGAGAGCAGTTCTTC. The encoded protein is CASSIERGVRPREQFF.

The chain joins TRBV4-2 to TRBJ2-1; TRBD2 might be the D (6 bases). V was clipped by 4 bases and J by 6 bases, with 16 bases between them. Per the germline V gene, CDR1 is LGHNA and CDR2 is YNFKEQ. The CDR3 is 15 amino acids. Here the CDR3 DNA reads TGTGCCAGCAGCCCAGTGGGGGGATCCCTCAATGAGCAGTTCTTC. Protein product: CASSPVGGSLNEQFF.

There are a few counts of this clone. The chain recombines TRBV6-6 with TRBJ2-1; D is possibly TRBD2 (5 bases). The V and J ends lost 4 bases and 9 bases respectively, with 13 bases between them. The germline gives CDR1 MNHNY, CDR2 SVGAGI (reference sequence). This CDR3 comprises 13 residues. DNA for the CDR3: TGTGCCAGCAGTTCCCAACTAGAAAGTGAGCAGTTCTTC. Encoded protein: CASSSQLESEQFF.

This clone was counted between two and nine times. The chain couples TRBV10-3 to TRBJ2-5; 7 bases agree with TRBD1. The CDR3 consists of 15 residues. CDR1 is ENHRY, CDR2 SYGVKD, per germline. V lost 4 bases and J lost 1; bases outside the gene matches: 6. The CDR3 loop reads CAISGPGTVQETQYF. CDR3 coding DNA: TGTGCCATCAGTGGGCCCGGGACAGTCCAAGAGACCCAGTACTTC.

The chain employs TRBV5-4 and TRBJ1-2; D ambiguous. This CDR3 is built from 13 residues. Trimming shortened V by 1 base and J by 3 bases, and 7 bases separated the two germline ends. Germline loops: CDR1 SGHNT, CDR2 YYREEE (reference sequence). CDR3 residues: CASSLQSHYGYTF. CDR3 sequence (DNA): TGTGCCAGCAGCTTGCAAAGCCACTATGGCTACACCTTC.

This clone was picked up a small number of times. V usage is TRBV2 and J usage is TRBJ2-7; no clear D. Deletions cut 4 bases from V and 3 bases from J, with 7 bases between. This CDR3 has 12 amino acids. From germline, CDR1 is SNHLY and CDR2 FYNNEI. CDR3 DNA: TGTGCCAGCAGTGCCGGTTACTACGAGCAGTACTTC. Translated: CASSAGYYEQYF. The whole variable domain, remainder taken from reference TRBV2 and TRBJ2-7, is EPEVTQTPSHQVTQMGQEVILRCVPISNHLYFYWYRQILGQKVEFLVSFYNNEISEKSEIFDDQFSVERPDGSNFTLKIRSTKLEDSAMYFCASSAGYYEQYFGPGTRLTVT.

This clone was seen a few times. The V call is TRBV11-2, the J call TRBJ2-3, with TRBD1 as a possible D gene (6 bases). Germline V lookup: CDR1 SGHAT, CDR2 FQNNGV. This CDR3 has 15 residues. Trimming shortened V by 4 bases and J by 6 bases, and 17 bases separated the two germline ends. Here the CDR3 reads CASSSTSTGWDTQYF. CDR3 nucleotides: TGTGCCAGCAGCTCTACTTCGACAGGATGGGATACGCAGTATTTT.

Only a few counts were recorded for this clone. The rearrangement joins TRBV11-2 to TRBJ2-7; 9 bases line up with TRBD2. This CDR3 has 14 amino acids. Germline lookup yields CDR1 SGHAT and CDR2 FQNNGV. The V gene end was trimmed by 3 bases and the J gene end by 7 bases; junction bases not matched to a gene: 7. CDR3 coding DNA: TGTGCCAGCAGCTTCCGGCGGGAGGGGGGAGAGCAGTACTTC. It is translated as CASSFRREGGEQYF. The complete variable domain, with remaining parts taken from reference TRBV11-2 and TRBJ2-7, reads EAGVAQSPRYKIIEKRQSVAFWCNPISGHATLYWYQQILGQGPKLLIQFQNNGVVDDSQLPKDRFSAERLKGVDSTLKIQPAKLEDSAVYLCASSFRREGGEQYFGPGTRLTVT.

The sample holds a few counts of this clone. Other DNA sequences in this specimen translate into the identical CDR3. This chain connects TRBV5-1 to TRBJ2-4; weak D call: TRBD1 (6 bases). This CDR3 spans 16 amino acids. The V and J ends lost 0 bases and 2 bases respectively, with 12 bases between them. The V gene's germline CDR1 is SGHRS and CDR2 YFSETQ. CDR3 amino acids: CASSLVLRGPKNIQYF. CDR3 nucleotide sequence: TGCGCCAGCAGCTTGGTCCTCAGGGGCCCCAAAAACATTCAGTACTTC. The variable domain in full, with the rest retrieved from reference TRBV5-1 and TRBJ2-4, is KAGVTQTPRYLIKTRGQQVTLSCSPISGHRSVSWYQQTPGQGLQFLFEYFSETQRNKGNFPGRFSGRQFSNSRSEMNVSTLELGDSALYLCASSLVLRGPKNIQYFGAGTRLSVL.